One sample yielded the 24 T cell receptor beta chains listed below, sequenced in a study of CD8+ T cells in alopecia areata. Following extraction, RNA underwent reverse transcription to cDNA, which served as the sequencing template. Sequencing was performed with immunoSEQ multiplex PCR; in TCRdb, only in-frame clones are kept and a portion is missing. Of 100,000 to 150,000 clones in the sample, roughly two fifths were seen once. The sample consisted of CD4+ T cells sorted from blood. These TCRs come from a human donor with alopecia areata.

This clone has more than one count but fewer than ten. The rearrangement joins TRBV7-9 to TRBJ1-1; D gene uncertain. CDR1 is SEHNR, CDR2 FQNEAQ, per germline (reference sequence). The CDR3 contains 12 residues. V was shortened by 5 bases and J by 5 bases, with 9 bases between the two germline ends. The CDR3 loop is CASSADRTEAFF. The CDR3, as DNA: TGTGCCAGCAGCGCGGACCGTACTGAAGCTTTCTTT.

The CDR3 protein is CASSRVGTSEAFF. In nucleotides, the CDR3 is TGTGCCAGCAGCCGCGTAGGCACTTCTGAAGCTTTCTTT. This chain joins TRBV6-5 and TRBJ1-1; no firm D call. There are 13 residues in the CDR3. Germline-derived CDR1 and CDR2 are MNHEY and SVGAGI. V was cut by 6 bases and J by 6 bases, with 14 bases left in between.

The chain combines TRBV5-1 with TRBJ2-3; TRBD2 is a possible D gene (7 bases). Trimming left V 3 bases short and J 2 bases short, with 13 bases between. Germline lookup yields CDR1 SGHRS and CDR2 YFSETQ. CDR3 size: 15 residues. CDR3 amino acids: CASSSRAGATDTQYF. CDR3 bases: TGCGCCAGCAGCTCCAGGGCGGGGGCCACAGATACGCAGTATTTT.

The V call is TRBV28, the J call TRBJ1-5; no reliable D call. The CDR3 totals 16 residues. CDR1 is MDHEN and CDR2 is SYDVKM in the germline V gene. Deletions cut 6 bases from V and 1 base from J, with 16 bases between. The CDR3 protein is CASRAGGERSNQPQHF. The DNA for the CDR3 is TGTGCCAGCAGGGCGGGCGGGGAGAGAAGCAATCAGCCCCAGCATTTT. The full variable domain, with the rest looked up from reference TRBV28 and TRBJ1-5, is DVKVTQSSRYLVKRTGEKVFLECVQDMDHENMFWYRQDPGLGLRLIYFSYDVKMKEKGDIPEGYSVSREKKERFSLILESASTNQTSMYLCASRAGGERSNQPQHFGDGTRLSIL.

This clone showed up just a few times. The chain has TRBV7-9 and TRBJ1-2; 7 nucleotides agree with TRBD1. V trimming: 3 bases; J trimming: 8 bases; junction bases outside the gene matches: 6. The germline gives CDR1 SEHNR, CDR2 FQNEAQ (reference sequence). The CDR3 is 13 residues long. CDR3 protein: CASSFRGTVGYTF. As DNA, the CDR3 is TGTGCCAGCAGCTTTAGGGGGACAGTAGGCTACACCTTC.

This chain connects TRBV25-1 to TRBJ2-2, with D possibly matching TRBD1 (6 bases). The CDR3 extends over 14 amino acids. The germline CDR1 and CDR2 sequences are MGHDK and SYGVNS. Trimming took 7 bases from V and 8 from J, leaving 17 bases between them. CDR3: CASTKGHLRGELFF. In DNA, the CDR3 is TGTGCCAGCACTAAGGGACACCTGAGAGGGGAGCTGTTTTTT.

The rearrangement links TRBV5-1 to TRBJ2-3; TRBD1 might be the D (6 bases). Trimming shortened V by 4 bases and J by 0 bases, and 9 bases separated the two germline ends. This CDR3 region has 14 residues. CDR1 SGHRS and CDR2 YFSETQ come from the germline V gene. In DNA, the CDR3 is TGCGCCAGCAGCCGGGACAAAAGCACAGATACGCAGTATTTT. Residues: CASSRDKSTDTQYF.

The chain has TRBV27 and TRBJ2-4; perhaps D is TRBD1 or TRBD2 (7 bases each). Trimming took off 6 bases at V and 8 bases at J, with 11 bases between the two ends. Germline V gene lookup returns CDR1 MNHEY and CDR2 SMNVEV (reference sequence). The CDR3 totals 12 residues. The CDR3 loop is CASRAGGDIQYF. Here the CDR3 DNA reads TGTGCCAGCAGGGCAGGGGGGGACATTCAGTACTTC.

This clone was observed a few times. The chain joins TRBV29-1 to TRBJ1-1; 7 bases fit TRBD1. Per the germline V gene, CDR1 is SQVTM and CDR2 is ANQGSEA. The CDR3 sequence is 14 residues long. After removal of 0 bases from V and 10 bases from J, the junction contained 11 bases not matched to a gene. For the CDR3, the DNA is TGCAGCGTTGAAGAAGTGACAGGGACTCTTCGAGCTTTCTTT. Its translation is CSVEEVTGTLRAFF.

This chain joins TRBV5-1 and TRBJ2-1; D is perhaps TRBD2 (6 bases). Germline values: CDR1 SGHRS, CDR2 YFSETQ. The CDR3 is 16 residues long. Trimming cost V 9 bases and J 2 bases, with 21 bases left between them. CDR3: CATAGIGGRPYNEQFF. The CDR3 coding sequence is TGCGCCACAGCAGGTATCGGGGGTCGCCCCTACAATGAGCAGTTCTTC.

Written as DNA, the CDR3 is TGCGCCAGCAGCTTCAGACAGGGGGGCCTCTCTGGGGCCAACGTCCTGACTTTC. The encoded protein is CASSFRQGGLSGANVLTF. V and J are TRBV5-1 and TRBJ2-6; 9 bases map to TRBD1. The germline V gene has CDR1 SGHRS and CDR2 YFSETQ. Trimming cost V 2 bases and J 0 bases; bases outside gene matches: 6. This CDR3 is built from 18 residues.

This clone appeared a few times. The J gene is TRBJ1-5, the V gene TRBV29-1; 7 bases line up with TRBD1. Germline lookup yields CDR1 SQVTM and CDR2 ANQGSEA. Trimming removed 5 bases from V and 1 base from J; junction bases left unmatched: 2. The CDR3 consists of 13 residues. DNA for the CDR3: TGCAGCGTTAAGGGACAGAGCAATCAGCCCCAGCATTTT. It specifies CSVKGQSNQPQHF.

The genes are TRBV7-9 and TRBJ2-5, with D possibly called TRBD1 or TRBD2 (5 bases each). The V end was cut by 0 bases, the J end by 4 bases, with 9 bases between. The CDR3 runs 14 residues. Germline V gene lookup returns CDR1 SEHNR and CDR2 FQNEAQ (reference sequence). CDR3 DNA sequence: TGTGCCAGCAGCTTAGCGGGGGTTGGAGAGACCCAGTACTTC. Its translation is CASSLAGVGETQYF. The complete variable domain, with remaining parts taken from reference TRBV7-9 and TRBJ2-5, reads DTGVSQNPRHKITKRGQNVTFRCDPISEHNRLYWYRQTLGQGPEFLTYFQNEAQLEKSRLLSDRFSAERPKGSFSTLEIQRTEQGDSAMYLCASSLAGVGETQYFGPGTRLLVL.

The chain combines TRBV2 with TRBJ2-4; D not resolved. This CDR3 has 15 residues. CDR1 is SNHLY, CDR2 FYNNEI, per germline. The germline V and J ends were trimmed by 2 bases and 3 bases, with 11 bases remaining between them. This CDR3 reads CASSEIRLGKNIQYF. For the CDR3, the DNA is TGTGCCAGCAGTGAAATAAGGTTGGGCAAAAACATTCAGTACTTC.

The chain links TRBV7-8 to TRBJ1-2; maybe TRBD1 (5 bases). CDR1 and CDR2 from the germline V gene are SGHVS and FQNEAQ. The CDR3 sequence is 15 residues long. Trimming pared 0 bases from V and 1 base from J, leaving 9 bases between. The CDR3 here is CASSLANRLNYGYTF. The DNA for the CDR3 is TGTGCCAGCAGCTTAGCGAACAGGCTTAACTATGGCTACACCTTC. Full variable domain (remainder filled in from reference TRBV7-8 and TRBJ1-2): GAGVSQSPRYKVAKRGQDVALRCDPISGHVSLFWYQQALGQGPEFLTYFQNEAQLDKSGLPSDRFFAERPEGSVSTLKIQRTQQEDSAVYLCASSLANRLNYGYTFGSGTRLTVV.

The rearrangement links TRBV30 to TRBJ2-6; perhaps TRBD2 as D (5 bases). Looked up from germline, CDR1 is GTSNPN and CDR2 is SVGIG (reference sequence). Trimming shortened V by 3 bases and J by 0 bases, and 12 bases separated the two germline ends. The CDR3 is made up of 16 amino acids. The CDR3 sequence is CAWRMGARSGANVLTF. Written as DNA, the CDR3 is TGTGCCTGGAGGATGGGAGCCCGCTCTGGGGCCAACGTCCTGACTTTC.

The V gene is TRBV29-1, the J gene TRBJ2-6; TRBD1 matches 7 bases. The CDR3 sequence is 14 residues long. The J segment lost 1 base and the V segment lost 4 bases, leaving 1 base of the junction unmatched. Germline-derived CDR1 and CDR2 are SQVTM and ANQGSEA. The CDR3 here is CSVGQGSGANVLTF. CDR3 coding DNA: TGCAGCGTTGGACAGGGTTCTGGGGCCAACGTCCTGACTTTC.

The chain employs TRBV7-6 and TRBJ1-1, with D uncertain. The CDR3 is 16 amino acids. V was clipped by 5 bases and J by 4 bases, with 20 bases between them. CDR1 and CDR2 (germline): SGHVS, FNYEAQ. CDR3 region: CASSPSVGTSGTEAFF. The DNA for the CDR3 is TGTGCCAGCAGCCCCTCCGTGGGCACCAGCGGCACTGAAGCTTTCTTT. The whole variable domain, remainder taken from reference TRBV7-6 and TRBJ1-1, is GAGVSQSPRYKVTKRGQDVALRCDPISGHVSLYWYRQALGQGPEFLTYFNYEAQQDKSGLPNDRFSAERPEGSISTLTIQRTEQRDSAMYRCASSPSVGTSGTEAFFGQGTRLTVV.

The chain couples TRBV28 to TRBJ2-6, with unresolved D. Germline CDR1 reads MDHEN; CDR2 reads SYDVKM. The ends were cut back, 3 bases at V and 0 bases at J, with 3 bases in the middle. The CDR3 length is 14 residues. CDR3 residues: CASSFLSGANVLTF. The DNA of the CDR3 is TGTGCCAGCAGTTTTCTCTCTGGGGCCAACGTCCTGACTTTC.

The chain is built from TRBV29-1 and TRBJ2-2; 7 bases agree with TRBD1. The length of the CDR3 is 14 residues. V dropped 7 bases and J dropped 1; count of bases not matched to a gene: 6. Germline V gene sequence: CDR1 SQVTM, CDR2 ANQGSEA. CDR3 in DNA: TGCAGCGCCCACAGGGGCGAGAACACCGGGGAGCTGTTTTTT. Its translation: CSAHRGENTGELFF.

This chain joins TRBV12-5 and TRBJ2-3; D is perhaps TRBD1 (6 bases). Germline loops: CDR1 LGHNT, CDR2 FRNRAP. The CDR3 has 14 amino acids. The V end lost 7 bases, the J end lost 2 bases, and 13 bases lay between the germline ends. CDR3 loop: CASAFGQPTDTQYF. Here the CDR3 DNA reads TGTGCTAGTGCCTTCGGACAGCCCACAGATACGCAGTATTTT. Filled out from reference TRBV12-5 and TRBJ2-3, the complete variable domain reads DARVTQTPRHKVTEMGQEVTMRCQPILGHNTVFWYRQTMMQGLELLAYFRNRAPLDDSGMPKDRFSAEMPDATLATLKIQPSEPRDSAVYFCASAFGQPTDTQYFGPGTRLTVL.

This clone has only a few counts. The chain couples TRBV5-1 to TRBJ2-3; tentative D call: TRBD2 (5 bases). The V end was cut by 4 bases, the J end by 2 bases, with 20 bases between. The CDR3 is 17 residues long. The germline CDR1 and CDR2 sequences are SGHRS and YFSETQ. The CDR3 here is CASSHGYGGPLTDTQYF. Here the CDR3 DNA reads TGCGCCAGCAGCCACGGGTATGGCGGGCCCCTCACAGATACGCAGTATTTT. Full variable domain (outside the CDR3, taken from reference TRBV5-1 and TRBJ2-3): KAGVTQTPRYLIKTRGQQVTLSCSPISGHRSVSWYQQTPGQGLQFLFEYFSETQRNKGNFPGRFSGRQFSNSRSEMNVSTLELGDSALYLCASSHGYGGPLTDTQYFGPGTRLTVL.

This clone was seen more than once but under ten times. The chain joins TRBV29-1 to TRBJ1-1; D perhaps matches TRBD1 (5 bases). This CDR3 spans 17 amino acids. Germline assignment: CDR1 SQVTM and CDR2 ANQGSEA. V dropped 8 bases and J dropped 4 bases, with 29 bases sitting between them. The CDR3 spells CSYYPRRDPIYGTEAFF. Written as DNA, the CDR3 is TGCAGCTACTATCCTCGCCGGGACCCAATTTATGGCACTGAAGCTTTCTTT.

The V and J genes are TRBV5-1 and TRBJ1-1, with D possibly being TRBD1 (5 bases). V was cut by 4 bases and J by 1 base, with 11 bases left in between. This CDR3 region has 14 residues. Germline CDR1 reads SGHRS; CDR2 reads YFSETQ. CDR3 sequence (DNA): TGCGCCAGCAGCGGGGACGAAGCGAACACTGAAGCTTTCTTT. This translates into CASSGDEANTEAFF. Drawing the rest from reference TRBV5-1 and TRBJ1-1, the complete variable domain is KAGVTQTPRYLIKTRGQQVTLSCSPISGHRSVSWYQQTPGQGLQFLFEYFSETQRNKGNFPGRFSGRQFSNSRSEMNVSTLELGDSALYLCASSGDEANTEAFFGQGTRLTVV.